The next 8 T cell receptor beta chains were all read from a single sample in a study of T-cell reconstitution after alpha-beta-depleted transplantation in children. Preparation of the TCRbeta library used unique molecular identifiers. MiXCR was run by TCRdb on the PCR reads, yielding one entry per CDR3 protein. The sample has 240,000 or so distinct CDR3 sequences, approximately 8% seen once. Source: PBMCs, mostly from graft donor cells, taken 180 days after TCRalphabeta/CD19-depleted stem cell transplant. Receptor source: a male patient under 18 who had a stem cell transplant for acute lymphoblastic leukemia, so the T cells may come from the graft donor.

There are many counts of this clonotype. The chain has TRBV10-3 and TRBJ2-5; 9 bases align to TRBD1. This CDR3 has 14 amino acids. After removal of 10 bases from V and 5 bases from J, the junction contained 11 bases not matched to a gene. Germline CDR1 is ENHRY and CDR2 is SYGVKD. The CDR3 sequence: CATDTGGAGETQYF. The CDR3 nucleotides are TGTGCCACAGATACAGGGGGCGCAGGGGAGACCCAGTACTTC.

The table lists this clonotype with many counts. This sequence joins TRBV7-2 and TRBJ1-4; 9 nucleotides align to TRBD1. Per the germline V gene, CDR1 is SGHTA and CDR2 is FQGNSA. This CDR3 comprises 14 residues. V shed 5 bases and J 5 bases; nucleotides not matched to a gene: 3. The CDR3 protein is CASSRQGGNEKLFF. CDR3 nucleotide sequence: TGTGCCAGCAGCCGACAGGGGGGGAATGAAAAACTGTTTTTT.

This clonotype was counted ten times or more. The rearrangement uses TRBV4-2 and TRBJ1-1, with D perhaps matching TRBD1 (5 bases). Germline V gives CDR1 LGHNA, CDR2 YNFKEQ. The CDR3 runs 17 residues. V lost 1 base to trimming and J lost 1 base, with 16 bases between them. The chain's CDR3 is CASSQAYRQGGNTEAFF. CDR3 bases: TGTGCCAGCAGCCAAGCATATAGGCAGGGCGGGAACACTGAAGCTTTCTTT.

There are many counts of this clonotype. This chain links TRBV2 with TRBJ2-7; no clear D. V lost 6 bases and J lost 4, with 16 bases in between. Germline V CDR1 and CDR2: SNHLY, FYNNEI. The CDR3 contains 14 residues. The DNA for the CDR3 is TGTGCCAGCAGAGTGGCAGCCCATCCGTACGAGCAGTACTTC. Its protein product is CASRVAAHPYEQYF.

About this clonotype: This CDR3 is missing its conserved last phenylalanine or tryptophan, likely due to a read error. The rearrangement links TRBV20-1 to TRBJ2-7; a possible D gene is TRBD1 (6 bases). Trimming left V 0 bases short and J 6 bases short, with 15 bases between. The V gene's germline CDR1 is DFQATT and CDR2 SNEGSKA (reference sequence). This CDR3 is built from 14 residues. CDR3 sequence (DNA): TGCAGTGCTAGAGAGGGGGCCAGGATTGGCGAGCAGTACTTA. This encodes CSAREGARIGEQYL.

This clonotype was picked up many times. The V gene is TRBV7-8, the J gene TRBJ1-5, with a weak D call TRBD1 (5 bases). V was cut by 5 bases and J by 4 bases, with 30 bases left in between. The CDR3 sequence is 20 residues long. Germline CDR1 reads SGHVS; CDR2 reads FQNEAQ. CDR3 DNA sequence: TGTGCCAGCAGCCTCGGGGGGAAACGCGGGGTGGGGTCTAGGAATCAGCCCCAGCATTTT. Protein product: CASSLGGKRGVGSRNQPQHF.

With regard to this clonotype: With a much larger clone just one base away, this may be a read error. The rearrangement joins TRBV6-1 to TRBJ2-3; no definite D call. Germline CDR1 reads MNHNS; CDR2 reads SASEGT. The CDR3 sequence is 18 residues long. V lost 5 bases to trimming and J lost 2 bases, with 23 bases between them. CDR3 sequence: CASSQSHVGRRYTDTQYF. The CDR3 DNA is TGTGCCAGCAGTCAAAGTCACGTAGGACGACGATACACAGATACGCAGTATTTT.

This sequence joins TRBV20-1 and TRBJ2-3; 12 nucleotides line up with TRBD2. Germline V gene data show CDR1 as DFQATT and CDR2 as SNEGSKA (reference sequence). The CDR3 totals 18 residues. The J segment lost 0 bases and the V segment lost 5 bases, leaving 12 bases of the junction unmatched. CDR3 sequence: CSAPLAGGLSYSTDTQYF. The CDR3, as DNA: TGCAGTGCTCCTCTAGCGGGGGGGCTTTCGTATAGCACAGATACGCAGTATTTT.